One TCR beta chain is described in this entry. Reprocessing the 5' RACE reads, TCRdb reports a single entry for every CDR3 protein and omits DNA. The sample totals 350,000 to 500,000 distinct CDR3 sequences. This sample is drawn from a study of T cells expressing NK-cell markers. The CDR3 totals 13 residues. CDR1 and CDR2 from the germline V gene are DFQATT and SNEGSKA (reference sequence). The receptor was derived from a woman between 18 and 75 years old in good health. The chain uses TRBV20-1 and TRBJ2-1; TCRdb outputs TRBD1, but without DNA this stays unchecked. Sequencing used blood T cells: a sorted CD56 or NKG2C T cell subset, CD4+ or CD8+ T cells, or bulk PBMC T cells (not recorded which). CDR3 sequence reads: CSARGPGLFEQFF.